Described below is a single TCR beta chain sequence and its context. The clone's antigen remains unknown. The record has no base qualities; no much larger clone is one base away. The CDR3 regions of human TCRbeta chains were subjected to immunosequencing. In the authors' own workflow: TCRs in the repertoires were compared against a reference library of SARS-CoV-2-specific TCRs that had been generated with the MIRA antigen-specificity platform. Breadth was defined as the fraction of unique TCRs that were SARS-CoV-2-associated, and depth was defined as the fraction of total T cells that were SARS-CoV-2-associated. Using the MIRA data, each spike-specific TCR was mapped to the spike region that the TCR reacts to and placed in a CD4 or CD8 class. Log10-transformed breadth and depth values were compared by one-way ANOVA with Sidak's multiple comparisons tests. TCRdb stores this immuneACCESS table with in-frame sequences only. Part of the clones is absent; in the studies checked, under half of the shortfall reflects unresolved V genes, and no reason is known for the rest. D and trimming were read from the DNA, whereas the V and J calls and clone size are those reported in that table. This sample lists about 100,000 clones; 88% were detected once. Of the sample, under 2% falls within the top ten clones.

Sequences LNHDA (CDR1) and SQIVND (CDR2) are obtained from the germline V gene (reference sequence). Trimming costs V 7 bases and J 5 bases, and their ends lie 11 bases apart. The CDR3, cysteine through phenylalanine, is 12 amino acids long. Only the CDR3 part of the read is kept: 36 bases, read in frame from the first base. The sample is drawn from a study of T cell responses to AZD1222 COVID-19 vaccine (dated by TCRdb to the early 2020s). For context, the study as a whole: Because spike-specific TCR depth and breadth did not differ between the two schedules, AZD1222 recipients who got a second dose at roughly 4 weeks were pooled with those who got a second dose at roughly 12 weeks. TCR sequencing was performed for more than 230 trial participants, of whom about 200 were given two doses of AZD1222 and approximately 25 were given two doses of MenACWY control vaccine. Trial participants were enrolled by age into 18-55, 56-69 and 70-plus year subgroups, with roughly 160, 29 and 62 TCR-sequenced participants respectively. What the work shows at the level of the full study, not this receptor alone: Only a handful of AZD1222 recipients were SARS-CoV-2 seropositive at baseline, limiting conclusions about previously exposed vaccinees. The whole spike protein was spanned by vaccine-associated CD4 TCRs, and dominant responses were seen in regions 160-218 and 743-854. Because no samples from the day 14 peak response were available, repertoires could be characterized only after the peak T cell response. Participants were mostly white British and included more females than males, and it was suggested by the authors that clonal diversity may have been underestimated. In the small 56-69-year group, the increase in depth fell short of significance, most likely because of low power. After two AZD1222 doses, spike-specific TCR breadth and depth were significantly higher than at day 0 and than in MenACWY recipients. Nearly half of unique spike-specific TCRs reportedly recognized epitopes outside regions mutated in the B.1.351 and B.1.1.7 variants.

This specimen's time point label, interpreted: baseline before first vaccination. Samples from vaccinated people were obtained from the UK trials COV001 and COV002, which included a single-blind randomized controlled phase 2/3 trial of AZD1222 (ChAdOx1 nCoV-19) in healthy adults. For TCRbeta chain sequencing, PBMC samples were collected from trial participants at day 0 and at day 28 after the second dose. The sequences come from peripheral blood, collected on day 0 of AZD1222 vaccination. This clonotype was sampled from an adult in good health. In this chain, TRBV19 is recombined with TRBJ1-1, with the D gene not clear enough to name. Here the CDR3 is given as CASTRRGTEAFF. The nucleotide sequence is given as TGTGCCAGTACCCGCCGGGGTACTGAAGCTTTCTTT.